The next 25 T cell receptor beta chains were all read from a single sample in a study of shared clonotypes between healthy human individuals (dated by TCRdb to about 2020). The library was generated by the immunoSEQ multiplex PCR assay. The source is immuneACCESS, and TCRdb retained only in-frame sequences with V and J called. Part of the clones is not carried over; for the studies checked, unresolved V genes explain less than half of this, and the remainder is unexplained. Recorded for this sample are 2,500,000 or so clones; roughly nine tenths of them occurred a single time. Together, the top ten hold around 0.14% of the sample. The sample taken for sequencing was naive CD4+ T cells sorted from blood. What this sample's cell subset or site label stands for: CD45RA+ positively selected. The receptors come from a man aged 18 to 30 in good health.

The gene calls are TRBV5-6 and TRBJ1-6, with a possible D match to TRBD1 (5 bases). The germline CDR1 and CDR2 sequences are SGHDT and YYEEEE. V lost 5 bases, J lost 8 bases, and 14 bases lay in between. This CDR3 has 14 residues. For the CDR3, the DNA is TGTGCCAGCAGTTATGACAGAGCTTATTCACCCCTCCACTTT. This encodes CASSYDRAYSPLHF. The full variable domain, rest sourced from reference TRBV5-6 and TRBJ1-6, is DAGVTQSPTHLIKTRGQQVTLRCSPKSGHDTVSWYQQALGQGPQFIFQYYEEEERQRGNFPDRFSGHQFPNYSSELNVNALLLGDSALYLCASSYDRAYSPLHFGNGTRLTVT.

The count of this clone is one. The rearrangement joins TRBV9 to TRBJ2-1; D not resolved. Per the germline V gene, CDR1 is SGDLS and CDR2 is YYNGEE. Trimming removed 2 bases from V and 11 bases from J, with 14 bases in between. The CDR3 sequence is 13 residues long. CDR3 DNA sequence: TGTGCCAGCAGCGTTAGTGGATCGGCGCAGCAGTTCTTC. Translated: CASSVSGSAQQFF. Full variable domain (remainder filled in from reference TRBV9 and TRBJ2-1): DSGVTQTPKHLITATGQRVTLRCSPRSGDLSVYWYQQSLDQGLQFLIQYYNGEERAKGNILERFSAQQFPDLHSELNLSSLELGDSALYFCASSVSGSAQQFFGPGTRLTVL.

This chain joins TRBV30 and TRBJ1-3; 7 bases fit TRBD1. CDR1 is GTSNPN, CDR2 SVGIG, per germline (reference sequence). This CDR3 is 16 amino acids long. The ends lost 2 bases at V and 1 base at J; junction bases unmatched: 8. CDR3 coding DNA: TGTGCCTGGAGTACCCCCGGGACAGTTTCTGGAAACACCATATATTTT. Translating gives CAWSTPGTVSGNTIYF.

J is TRBJ1-4 and V is TRBV25-1; no definite D call. V lost 4 bases to trimming and J lost 4 bases, with 10 bases between them. The CDR3 length is 14 residues. The germline V gene has CDR1 MGHDK and CDR2 SYGVNS. The CDR3 coding sequence is TGTGCCAGCAGTGCGTCTGACGGTAATGAAAAACTGTTTTTT. Its translation: CASSASDGNEKLFF.

Of note for this clone: At one end the junction does not follow the germline gene, possibly because of a read error. The V gene is TRBV7-9, the J gene TRBJ2-1; 8 bases agree with TRBD1. Germline loops: CDR1 SEHNR, CDR2 FQNEAQ (reference sequence). The CDR3 extends over 9 amino acids. The CDR3 nucleotides read TGTGCCAGCAGCTTGGACAGGGTCTTC. Translating it yields CASSLDRVF.

This clone appeared a single time. V usage is TRBV5-4 and J usage is TRBJ2-5; 12 bases are a match to TRBD2. This CDR3 spans 15 amino acids. The V and J ends lost 1 base and 2 bases, in that order; junction bases with no gene match: 0. The germline gives CDR1 SGHNT, CDR2 YYREEE (reference sequence). The CDR3 DNA reads TGTGCCAGCAGCTTGACTAGCGGGAGGCAAGAGACCCAGTACTTC. It is translated as CASSLTSGRQETQYF.

The chain joins TRBV28 to TRBJ1-4; maybe TRBD1 (5 bases). The CDR3 length is 13 residues. The germline V gene encodes CDR1 MDHEN and CDR2 SYDVKM. Deletions cut 9 bases from V and 7 bases from J, with 15 bases between. The CDR3 DNA reads TGTGCCAGTAGACAGTCACCTGGTGAAAAACTGTTTTTT. Its translation is CASRQSPGEKLFF. Full variable domain (missing parts from reference TRBV28 and TRBJ1-4): DVKVTQSSRYLVKRTGEKVFLECVQDMDHENMFWYRQDPGLGLRLIYFSYDVKMKEKGDIPEGYSVSREKKERFSLILESASTNQTSMYLCASRQSPGEKLFFGSGTQLSVL.

The chain employs TRBV11-2 and TRBJ2-1; no clear D gene. Germline V gene data show CDR1 as SGHAT and CDR2 as FQNNGV. Trimming pared 4 bases from V and 9 bases from J, leaving 7 bases between. The CDR3 has 11 amino acids. This CDR3 reads CASSSGVEQFF. The CDR3 nucleotides are TGTGCCAGCAGCTCCGGAGTTGAGCAGTTCTTC.

The V and J genes are TRBV5-4 and TRBJ2-3; 9 bases map to TRBD1. The CDR3 runs 17 residues. CDR1 is SGHNT and CDR2 is YYREEE in the germline V gene (reference sequence). V lost 3 bases, J lost 0 bases, and 8 bases stayed unmatched. CDR3 nucleotides: TGTGCCAGCAGCTCGCCCACCGGGACAGGGAGCACAGATACGCAGTATTTT. The encoded protein is CASSSPTGTGSTDTQYF.

V gene TRBV9 combines with J gene TRBJ1-2; possible D gene TRBD1, 6 bases. The CDR3 is 14 amino acids. The germline gives CDR1 SGDLS, CDR2 YYNGEE. V lost 4 bases, J lost 7 bases, and 17 bases lay in between. As DNA, the CDR3 is TGTGCCAGCAGCCCACCCGGGACACCTATTGGCTACACCTTC. Its protein product is CASSPPGTPIGYTF.

This clone was observed a few times. The V gene is TRBV19, the J gene TRBJ1-3; D is uncertain. Trimming took 2 bases from V and 7 from J, leaving 3 bases between them. CDR3 size: 11 residues. Germline V gene sequence: CDR1 LNHDA, CDR2 SQIVND (reference sequence). CDR3 region: CASSILNTIYF. CDR3 nucleotide sequence: TGTGCCAGTAGTATACTCAACACCATATATTTT.

The chain links TRBV25-1 to TRBJ2-1; the D is unclear. This CDR3 comprises 15 residues. Germline V CDR1 and CDR2: MGHDK, SYGVNS. Trimming took off 4 bases at V and 0 bases at J, with 10 bases between the two ends. The DNA of the CDR3 is TGTGCCAGCAGTGTCTCGGTTAGCTCCTACAATGAGCAGTTCTTC. Translation: CASSVSVSSYNEQFF.

The CDR3 DNA reads TGTGCCAGCAGCTCCAGGGTTAAGGGCACTGAAGCTTTCTTT. Translating gives CASSSRVKGTEAFF. The rearrangement joins TRBV5-5 to TRBJ1-1; possible D gene TRBD1, 5 bases. Trimming pared 3 bases from V and 4 bases from J, leaving 13 bases between. Per the germline V gene, CDR1 is SGHKS and CDR2 is YYEKEE (reference sequence). The CDR3 length is 14 residues. Full variable domain (missing parts from reference TRBV5-5 and TRBJ1-1): DAGVTQSPTHLIKTRGQQVTLRCSPISGHKSVSWYQQVLGQGPQFIFQYYEKEERGRGNFPDRFSARQFPNYSSELNVNALLLGDSALYLCASSSRVKGTEAFFGQGTRLTVV.

Here the CDR3 DNA reads TGTGCCACCAGCACAGGGGGAGATTATGGCTACACCTTC. Amino acid sequence: CATSTGGDYGYTF. The chain combines TRBV15 with TRBJ1-2; 7 positions agree with TRBD1. V was pared by 4 bases and J by 5 bases, with 4 bases of the junction left unmatched. CDR1 LNHNV and CDR2 YYDKDF come from the germline V gene (reference sequence). The CDR3 covers 13 residues.

The rearrangement joins TRBV29-1 to TRBJ1-1; weak D call: TRBD1 (6 bases). The length of the CDR3 is 11 residues. V was pared by 7 bases and J by 10 bases, with 16 bases between. In germline, CDR1 is SQVTM, CDR2 ANQGSEA. The CDR3 nucleotides are TGCAGCGGGGGACACGCAAATGGAGCTTTCTTT. Translation gives CSGGHANGAFF.

The chain is built from TRBV19 and TRBJ2-7; 7 positions agree with TRBD1. The germline V gene has CDR1 LNHDA and CDR2 SQIVND (reference sequence). The CDR3 covers 13 residues. The trim removed 5 bases at V and 5 bases at J, leaving 6 bases unmatched. CDR3 residues: CASSVTTGNEQYF. As DNA, the CDR3 is TGTGCCAGTAGTGTTACGACAGGGAACGAGCAGTACTTC.

Regarding this clone: Other nucleotide sequences in the sample specify the same CDR3. The chain combines TRBV28 with TRBJ2-3, with D possibly being TRBD1 (5 bases). This CDR3 region has 12 residues. CDR1 is MDHEN, CDR2 SYDVKM, per germline. The V end was cut by 7 bases, the J end by 0 bases, with 5 bases between. The CDR3 DNA reads TGTGCCAGCACAGGGAGCACAGATACGCAGTATTTT. Translating it yields CASTGSTDTQYF.

The rearrangement links TRBV23-1 to TRBJ1-5; D not certain. TRBV23-1 is flagged as an ORF with uncertain function. Trimming cost V 7 bases and J 2 bases, with 15 bases left between them. This CDR3 has 15 residues. CDR3 amino acids: CASNPRGTRNQPQHF. The CDR3 nucleotides are TGCGCCAGCAATCCCCGCGGTACCCGCAATCAGCCCCAGCATTTT.

V and J are TRBV7-2 and TRBJ1-6; 7 bases are shared with TRBD1. This CDR3 region has 15 residues. With 5 bases clipped from V and 7 bases from J, the junction kept 8 bases outside the gene matches. CDR1 is SGHTA, CDR2 FQGNSA, per germline. The CDR3 DNA is TGTGCCAGCAGCGCTGACAGGGTGGGGAATTCACCCCTCCACTTT. It codes for CASSADRVGNSPLHF.

This clone was recorded only once. The chain recombines TRBV27 with TRBJ1-2, with 10 bases that match TRBD1. The CDR3 contains 15 residues. V gave up 2 bases and J gave up 7 bases; unmatched junction bases: 7. The germline V gene encodes CDR1 MNHEY and CDR2 SMNVEV (reference sequence). CDR3 nucleotide sequence: TGTGCCAGCAGTTTAAGGGGGGGACAGGGGTCTGGCTACACCTTC. Its protein product is CASSLRGGQGSGYTF.

The chain is built from TRBV5-8 and TRBJ2-3; D is unresolved. This CDR3 contains 16 residues. V was cut by 2 bases and J by 4 bases, with 17 bases left in between. Germline loops: CDR1 SGHTS, CDR2 YDEGEE. The chain's CDR3 is CASSFSSTKRADTQYF. The DNA for the CDR3 is TGTGCCAGCAGCTTTTCATCTACTAAAAGGGCAGATACGCAGTATTTT. Full variable domain (missing parts from reference TRBV5-8 and TRBJ2-3): EAGVTQSPTHLIKTRGQQATLRCSPISGHTSVYWYQQALGLGLQFLLWYDEGEERNRGNFPPRFSGRQFPNYSSELNVNALELEDSALYLCASSFSSTKRADTQYFGPGTRLTVL.

J is TRBJ2-2 and V is TRBV18; D perhaps matches TRBD1 (6 bases). Trimming left V 4 bases short and J 1 base short, with 10 bases between. The germline V gene encodes CDR1 KGHSH and CDR2 LQKENI. The CDR3 spans 15 residues. The CDR3 DNA reads TGTGCCAGCTCACTGGGACACCTGAACACCGGGGAGCTGTTTTTT. Translating gives CASSLGHLNTGELFF.

The rearrangement joins TRBV19 to TRBJ2-6, with unresolved D. The CDR3 has 14 amino acids. Trimming pared 8 bases from V and 4 bases from J, leaving 12 bases between. Germline V gene sequence: CDR1 LNHDA, CDR2 SQIVND (reference sequence). The CDR3 region is CASSPAHGANVLTF. In DNA form, the CDR3 reads TGTGCCAGTTCACCGGCTCACGGGGCCAACGTCCTGACTTTC. The full variable domain, with the rest looked up from reference TRBV19 and TRBJ2-6, is DGGITQSPKYLFRKEGQNVTLSCEQNLNHDAMYWYRQDPGQGLRLIYYSQIVNDFQKGDIAEGYSVSREKKESFPLTVTSAQKNPTAFYLCASSPAHGANVLTFGAGSRLTVL.

V is TRBV6-6 and J is TRBJ1-6; D gene ambiguous. CDR3 size: 13 residues. CDR1 is MNHNY, CDR2 SVGAGI, per germline (reference sequence). With 4 bases removed from V and 10 bases from J, the gap between germline ends came to 11 bases. In DNA form, the CDR3 reads TGTGCCAGCAGTTGGGGTACCAACTCACCCCTCCACTTT. As protein: CASSWGTNSPLHF.

This sequence joins TRBV19 and TRBJ1-2, with D perhaps TRBD1 (6 bases). The CDR3 is made up of 14 amino acids. V was shortened by 6 bases and J by 8 bases, with 19 bases between the two germline ends. The germline CDR1 and CDR2 sequences are LNHDA and SQIVND (reference sequence). The CDR3 nucleotides read TGTGCCAGTAGGACCGGGACACAGGCAGGGGGCTACACCTTC. This encodes CASRTGTQAGGYTF.